Below are 24 T cell receptor beta chains sequenced from a single sample in a study of OX40 agonist ivuxolimab in advanced cancers. Assay used: immunoSEQ multiplex PCR; TCRdb lists only in-frame clones, some missing. Of about 55,000 clones in the sample, 80% to 90% were seen once. This specimen consisted of CD4+ or CD8+ T cells sorted from blood, obtained in a trial of the OX40 agonist ivuxolimab. These receptor sequences come from an adult with an advanced solid tumor such as melanoma, head and neck, liver or kidney cancer.

V gene TRBV7-9 combines with J gene TRBJ2-2, with TRBD1 as a possible D gene (6 bases). From germline, CDR1 is SEHNR and CDR2 FQNEAQ (reference sequence). The CDR3 covers 15 residues. V lost 1 base and J 6 bases, leaving 12 bases between the germline ends. The CDR3 loop reads CASSLVQGRSGELFF. CDR3 coding DNA: TGTGCCAGCAGCTTAGTCCAGGGGAGATCCGGGGAGCTGTTTTTT.

CDR3 sequence reads: CASSLMTGSYAGANVLTF. CDR3 coding DNA: TGCGCCAGCAGCTTGATGACCGGGTCCTACGCTGGGGCCAACGTCCTGACTTTC. The chain uses TRBV5-1 and TRBJ2-6; D is unclear. The CDR3 loop spans 18 amino acids. The V gene lost 1 base and the J gene lost 2 bases, with 16 bases spanning the gap. Germline V gene sequence: CDR1 SGHRS, CDR2 YFSETQ.

The chain combines TRBV7-9 with TRBJ2-7; 7 bases are shared with TRBD1. Germline V CDR1 and CDR2: SEHNR, FQNEAQ (reference sequence). Trimming at V came to 6 bases and at J to 2 bases, leaving 4 bases not matched to a gene. The CDR3 contains 13 residues. In nucleotides, the CDR3 is TGTGCCAGCAGTATCGGGACAGCCTACGAGCAGTACTTC. It specifies CASSIGTAYEQYF.

The chain has TRBV5-6 and TRBJ2-7, with D unclear. V lost 0 bases to trimming and J lost 5 bases, with 6 bases between them. Germline lookup yields CDR1 SGHDT and CDR2 YYEEEE. The CDR3 contains 12 residues. The CDR3 region is CASSLAFDEQYV. CDR3 in DNA: TGTGCCAGCAGCTTGGCTTTCGACGAGCAGTACGTC.

The genes are TRBV27 and TRBJ1-6; perhaps TRBD1 as D (6 bases). V was shortened by 2 bases and J by 10 bases, with 12 bases between the two germline ends. CDR1 MNHEY and CDR2 SMNVEV come from the germline V gene (reference sequence). The CDR3 runs 14 residues. The DNA for the CDR3 is TGTGCCAGCAGTTTAACAGGGCAGGGATCACCCCTCCACTTT. Residues: CASSLTGQGSPLHF.

This clone was found once. The chain has TRBV25-1 and TRBJ2-2; D is perhaps TRBD1 (6 bases). CDR3 length: 13 amino acids. Trimming pared 4 bases from V and 6 bases from J, leaving 9 bases between. Germline lookup yields CDR1 MGHDK and CDR2 SYGVNS. CDR3 sequence (DNA): TGTGCCAGCAGTGCCACAGGGTCCGGGGAGCTGTTTTTT. Encoded protein: CASSATGSGELFF.

The rearrangement joins TRBV29-1 to TRBJ2-1; D is possibly TRBD2 (6 bases). CDR1 and CDR2 from the germline V gene are SQVTM and ANQGSEA. This CDR3 is built from 14 residues. Trimming left V 4 bases short and J 9 bases short, with 19 bases between. For the CDR3, the DNA is TGCAGCGTTGGCCGACTAGGTGGGGGATTTGAGCAGTTCTTC. It codes for CSVGRLGGGFEQFF.

V and J are TRBV29-1 and TRBJ1-1, with D perhaps matching TRBD1 (5 bases). Per the germline V gene, CDR1 is SQVTM and CDR2 is ANQGSEA. CDR3 length: 11 residues. With 8 bases removed from V and 7 bases from J, the gap between germline ends came to 14 bases. CDR3 region: CSLWATGEAFF. The CDR3 bases are TGCAGCTTGTGGGCAACAGGTGAAGCTTTCTTT.

This chain links TRBV2 with TRBJ1-2; TRBD1 matches 10 bases. With V trimmed by 6 bases and J by 3 bases, 4 bases remained unmatched. CDR3 length equals 14 residues. Germline V gene lookup returns CDR1 SNHLY and CDR2 FYNNEI. The CDR3 region is CASRGGTGDYGYTF. In nucleotides, the CDR3 is TGTGCCAGCAGGGGAGGGACAGGGGACTATGGCTACACCTTC.

This clone appeared once. The gene calls are TRBV9 and TRBJ2-1; D might be TRBD1 or TRBD2, each matching 5 bases. The CDR3 extends over 16 amino acids. Germline CDR1 SGDLS, CDR2 YYNGEE. V lost 3 bases to trimming and J lost 4 bases, with 17 bases between them. This CDR3 is CASSATRDGPYNEQFF. In DNA, the CDR3 is TGTGCCAGCAGCGCCACTCGGGACGGCCCTTACAATGAGCAGTTCTTC. Complete variable domain (other parts from reference TRBV9 and TRBJ2-1): DSGVTQTPKHLITATGQRVTLRCSPRSGDLSVYWYQQSLDQGLQFLIQYYNGEERAKGNILERFSAQQFPDLHSELNLSSLELGDSALYFCASSATRDGPYNEQFFGPGTRLTVL.

This clone was picked up one time. J is TRBJ1-1 and V is TRBV7-9; D is undetermined. Germline CDR1 and CDR2: SEHNR and FQNEAQ (reference sequence). The CDR3 extends over 14 amino acids. V lost 3 bases and J lost 0, with 8 bases in between. The CDR3 nucleotides are TGTGCCAGCAGCTTGGGAAGCTTGAACACTGAAGCTTTCTTT. Protein sequence: CASSLGSLNTEAFF. The complete variable domain, with remaining parts taken from reference TRBV7-9 and TRBJ1-1, reads DTGVSQNPRHKITKRGQNVTFRCDPISEHNRLYWYRQTLGQGPEFLTYFQNEAQLEKSRLLSDRFSAERPKGSFSTLEIQRTEQGDSAMYLCASSLGSLNTEAFFGQGTRLTVV.

The chain combines TRBV29-1 with TRBJ2-7; TRBD2 might be the D (7 bases). The CDR3 has 11 residues. Germline V lookup: CDR1 SQVTM, CDR2 ANQGSEA. V lost 7 bases and J 6 bases, leaving 13 bases between the germline ends. In DNA form, the CDR3 reads TGCAGCGCGTGGGGGGGCAGCGAGCAGTACTTC. Protein sequence: CSAWGGSEQYF.

The genes are TRBV5-1 and TRBJ2-1, with D possibly being TRBD1 (5 bases). The CDR3 has 16 residues. The V end was cut by 7 bases, the J end by 7 bases, with 24 bases between. Germline CDR1 and CDR2: SGHRS and YFSETQ. CDR3 region: CASRLSTVDLWNEQFF. The DNA for the CDR3 is TGCGCCAGCCGACTGTCGACAGTTGATTTGTGGAATGAGCAGTTCTTC. Supplemented by reference TRBV5-1 and TRBJ2-1, the full variable domain reads KAGVTQTPRYLIKTRGQQVTLSCSPISGHRSVSWYQQTPGQGLQFLFEYFSETQRNKGNFPGRFSGRQFSNSRSEMNVSTLELGDSALYLCASRLSTVDLWNEQFFGPGTRLTVL.

This clone has only one observation. The sample contains more than one DNA sequence encoding this CDR3. V and J are TRBV27 and TRBJ2-1; TRBD2 matches at 15 bases. Germline assignment: CDR1 MNHEY and CDR2 SMNVEV (reference sequence). J was trimmed by 7 bases and V by 4 bases; bases with no gene match: 2. The CDR3 loop spans 15 amino acids. The CDR3 DNA follows: TGTGCCAGCAGTTCAGGGACTAGCGGGAGGAATGAGCAGTTCTTC. Translated: CASSSGTSGRNEQFF.

V gene TRBV5-1 combines with J gene TRBJ2-7; no reliable D call. Trimming removed 6 bases at V and 2 bases at J, with 15 bases between. Germline-derived CDR1 and CDR2 are SGHRS and YFSETQ. The CDR3 has 14 amino acids. The CDR3 nucleotides read TGCGCCAGCACCCTCCGGGTGGGGACCTACGAGCAGTACTTC. This sequence encodes CASTLRVGTYEQYF.

The CDR3, as DNA: TGTGCCAGCAGCTCCATAGCGGGAGTCAGCACAGATACGCAGTATTTT. This encodes CASSSIAGVSTDTQYF. J is TRBJ2-3 and V is TRBV13; 9 bases align to TRBD2. V lost 4 bases and J lost 0; bases outside the gene matches: 5. The CDR3 is 16 amino acids. Germline CDR1 is PRHDT and CDR2 is FYEKMQ (reference sequence).

This clone is judged medium-sized (0.01 to 0.1%). The chain links TRBV6-1 to TRBJ2-1; 8 bases map to TRBD2. This CDR3 is 15 amino acids long. The germline V gene encodes CDR1 MNHNS and CDR2 SASEGT. V lost 2 bases and J lost 4; bases outside the gene matches: 4. Written as DNA, the CDR3 is TGTGCCAGCAGTGAAAAGGCTAGCGGGTACAATGAGCAGTTCTTC. Its protein product is CASSEKASGYNEQFF.

The rearrangement uses TRBV28 and TRBJ1-1; TRBD1 might be the D (5 bases). The V and J ends lost 5 bases and 11 bases respectively, with 18 bases between them. Germline CDR1 reads MDHEN; CDR2 reads SYDVKM. This CDR3 is 13 amino acids long. CDR3 in DNA: TGTGCCAGCAGTACCCACGGGGCCGGCGGGGCTTTCTTT. This encodes CASSTHGAGGAFF.

The rearrangement links TRBV27 to TRBJ2-1; 13 nucleotides align to TRBD2. Germline V gene lookup returns CDR1 MNHEY and CDR2 SMNVEV (reference sequence). Trimming cost V 3 bases and J 3 bases; bases outside gene matches: 5. This CDR3 has 17 residues. The CDR3 loop reads CASSFLGTSGIYNEQFF. Here the CDR3 DNA reads TGTGCCAGCAGTTTCCTCGGGACTAGCGGGATCTACAATGAGCAGTTCTTC.

Relative to its sample, this clone is medium-sized. The rearrangement links TRBV9 to TRBJ1-5; 7 positions agree with TRBD1. Germline CDR1 SGDLS, CDR2 YYNGEE. The CDR3 is 15 residues long. V was clipped by 4 bases and J by 2 bases; unmatched bases: 6. The CDR3 protein is CASSPTGQGNQPQHF. CDR3 coding DNA: TGTGCCAGCAGCCCCACCGGACAGGGCAATCAGCCCCAGCATTTT.

The rearrangement joins TRBV27 to TRBJ1-2; D unresolved. The CDR3 runs to 13 residues. Germline V lookup: CDR1 MNHEY, CDR2 SMNVEV (reference sequence). Trimming removed 9 bases from V and 0 bases from J, with 11 bases in between. The CDR3 reads CASHPSSNYGYTF. The CDR3 nucleotides read TGTGCCAGTCACCCTTCCTCTAACTATGGCTACACCTTC.

This clone was detected only once. The chain carries TRBV11-3 and TRBJ2-7; 11 nucleotides align to TRBD2. The CDR3 is 17 residues long. Germline assignment: CDR1 SGHNT and CDR2 YENEEA. V trimming: 5 bases; J trimming: 1 base; junction bases outside the gene matches: 10. In DNA form, the CDR3 reads TGTGCCAGCAGCGCCGGACTAGCGGGTACGAGATCCTACGAGCAGTACGTC. Translated, it gives CASSAGLAGTRSYEQYV.

The genes are TRBV4-3 and TRBJ2-1, with unresolved D. The germline gives CDR1 LGHNA, CDR2 YSLEER. The CDR3 sequence is 13 residues long. V was cut by 4 bases and J by 10 bases, with 14 bases left in between. Here the CDR3 reads CASSPHVWFEQFF. Written as DNA, the CDR3 is TGCGCCAGCAGCCCTCATGTCTGGTTCGAGCAGTTCTTC.

The J gene is TRBJ2-1, the V gene TRBV19, with 8 nucleotides matching TRBD1. J lost 8 bases, V lost 6 bases, and 12 bases had no gene match. Germline lookup yields CDR1 LNHDA and CDR2 SQIVND (reference sequence). The CDR3 covers 15 residues. CDR3 in DNA: TGTGCCAGTAGACTCCGGGACAGGAGATACGATGAGCAGTTCTTC. Translated: CASRLRDRRYDEQFF.